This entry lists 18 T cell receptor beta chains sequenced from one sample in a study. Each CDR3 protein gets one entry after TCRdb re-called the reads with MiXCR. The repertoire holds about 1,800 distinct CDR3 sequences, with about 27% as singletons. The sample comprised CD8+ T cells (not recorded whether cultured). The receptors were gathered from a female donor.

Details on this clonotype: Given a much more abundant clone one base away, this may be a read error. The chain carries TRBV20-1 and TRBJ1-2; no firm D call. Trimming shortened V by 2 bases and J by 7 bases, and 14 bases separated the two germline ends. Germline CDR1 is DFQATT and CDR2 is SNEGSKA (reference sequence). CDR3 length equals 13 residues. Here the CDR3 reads CSARPPGASGYTF. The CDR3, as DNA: TGCAGTGCTAGACCCCCTGGCGCCAGTGGCTACACCTTC.

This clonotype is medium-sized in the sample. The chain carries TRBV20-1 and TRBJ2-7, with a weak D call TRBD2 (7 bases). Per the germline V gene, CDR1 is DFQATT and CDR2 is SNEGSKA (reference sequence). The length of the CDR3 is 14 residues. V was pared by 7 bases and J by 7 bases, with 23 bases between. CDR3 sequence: CSVTSRGGTREQYF. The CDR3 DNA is TGCAGTGTCACTAGTAGGGGGGGCACGCGGGAGCAGTACTTC.

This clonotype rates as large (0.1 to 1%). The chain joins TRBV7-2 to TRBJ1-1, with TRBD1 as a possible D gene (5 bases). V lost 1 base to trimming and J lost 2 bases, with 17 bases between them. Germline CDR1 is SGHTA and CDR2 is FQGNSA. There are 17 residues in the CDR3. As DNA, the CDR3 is TGTGCCAGCAGCTTAGAATCGGCCGGACACTCAAACACTGAAGCTTTCTTT. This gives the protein CASSLESAGHSNTEAFF.

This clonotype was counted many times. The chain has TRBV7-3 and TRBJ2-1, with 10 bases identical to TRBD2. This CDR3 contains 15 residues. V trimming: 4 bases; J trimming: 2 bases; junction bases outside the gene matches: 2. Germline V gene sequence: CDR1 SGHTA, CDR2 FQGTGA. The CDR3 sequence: CASSSSGGAYNEQFF. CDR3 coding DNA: TGTGCCAGCAGCTCCAGCGGGGGGGCCTACAATGAGCAGTTCTTC.

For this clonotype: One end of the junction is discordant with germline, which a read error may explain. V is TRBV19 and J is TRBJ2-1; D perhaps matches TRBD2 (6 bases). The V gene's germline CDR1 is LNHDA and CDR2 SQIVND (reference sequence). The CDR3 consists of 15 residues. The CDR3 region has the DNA TGTGCGAGTAGAGCTGACGGGGGTGCCTACAATGAGCAGTTCTTC. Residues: CASRADGGAYNEQFF.

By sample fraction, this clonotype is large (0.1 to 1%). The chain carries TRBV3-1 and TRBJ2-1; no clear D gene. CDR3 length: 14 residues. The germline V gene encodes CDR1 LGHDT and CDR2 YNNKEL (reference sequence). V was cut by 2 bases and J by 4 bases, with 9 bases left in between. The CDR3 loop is CASSQRESYNEQFF. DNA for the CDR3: TGTGCCAGCAGCCAAAGGGAATCTTACAATGAGCAGTTCTTC.

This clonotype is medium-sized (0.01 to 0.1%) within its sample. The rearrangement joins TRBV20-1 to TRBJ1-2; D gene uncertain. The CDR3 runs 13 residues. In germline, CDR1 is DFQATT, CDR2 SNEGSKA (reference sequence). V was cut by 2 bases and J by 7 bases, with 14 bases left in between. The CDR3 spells CSARPPDASGYTF. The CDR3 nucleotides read TGCAGTGCTAGACCCCCTGACGCCAGTGGCTACACCTTC.

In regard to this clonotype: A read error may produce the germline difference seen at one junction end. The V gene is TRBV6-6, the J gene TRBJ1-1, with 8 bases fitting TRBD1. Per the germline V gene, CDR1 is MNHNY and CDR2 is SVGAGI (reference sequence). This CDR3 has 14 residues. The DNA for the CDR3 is TGTGACAGCAGCGAGCCACAGGGGGGCCCTGAAGCTTTCTTT. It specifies CDSSEPQGGPEAFF.

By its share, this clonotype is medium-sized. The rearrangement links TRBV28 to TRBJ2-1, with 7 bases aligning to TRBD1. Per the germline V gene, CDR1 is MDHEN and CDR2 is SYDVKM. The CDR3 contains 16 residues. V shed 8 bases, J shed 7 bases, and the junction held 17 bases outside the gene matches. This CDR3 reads CASCRPPDRVDNEQFF. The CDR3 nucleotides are TGTGCCAGCTGTCGCCCCCCAGACAGGGTCGATAATGAGCAGTTCTTC.

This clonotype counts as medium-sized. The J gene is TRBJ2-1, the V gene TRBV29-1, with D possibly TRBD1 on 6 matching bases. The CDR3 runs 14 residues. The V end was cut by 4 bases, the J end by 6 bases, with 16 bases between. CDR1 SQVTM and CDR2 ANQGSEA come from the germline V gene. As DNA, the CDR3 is TGCAGCGTTGTAGATCCGCCAGGGGTCAATGAGCAGTTCTTC. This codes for CSVVDPPGVNEQFF.

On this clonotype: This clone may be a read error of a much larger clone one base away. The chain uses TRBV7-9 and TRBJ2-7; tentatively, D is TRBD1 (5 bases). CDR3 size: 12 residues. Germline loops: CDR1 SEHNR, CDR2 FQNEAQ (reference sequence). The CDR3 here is CASSLDKGEQCF. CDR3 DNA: TGTGCCAGCAGCTTGGACAAGGGCGAGCAGTGCTTC. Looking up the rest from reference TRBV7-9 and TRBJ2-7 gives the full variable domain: DTGVSQNPRHKITKRGQNVTFRCDPISEHNRLYWYRQTLGQGPEFLTYFQNEAQLEKSRLLSDRFSAERPKGSFSTLEIQRTEQGDSAMYLCASSLDKGEQCFGPGTRLTVT.

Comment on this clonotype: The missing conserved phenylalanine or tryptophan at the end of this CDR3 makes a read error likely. The DNA of the CDR3 is TGTTCCAGCAGCGTAGCAGCGGGAGGGCCTGATGAGCAGTTCTTA. Protein: CSSSVAAGGPDEQFL. The chain combines TRBV9 with TRBJ2-1; TRBD2 matches 10 bases. Germline CDR1 and CDR2: SGDLS and YYNGEE. The CDR3 runs 15 residues.

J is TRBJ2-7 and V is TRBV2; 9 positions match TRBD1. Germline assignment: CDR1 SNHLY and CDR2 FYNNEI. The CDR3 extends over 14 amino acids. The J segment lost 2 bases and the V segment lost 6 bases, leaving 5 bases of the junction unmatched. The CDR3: CASRMDRGAYEQYF. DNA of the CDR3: TGTGCCAGCAGGATGGACAGGGGAGCCTACGAGCAGTACTTC.

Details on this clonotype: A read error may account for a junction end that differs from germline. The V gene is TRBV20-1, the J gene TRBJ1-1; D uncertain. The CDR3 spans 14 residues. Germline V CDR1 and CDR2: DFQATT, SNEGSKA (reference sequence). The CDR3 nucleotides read TGCAGTGCTGGAGATCTGGGGAAGAACACTGAAGCTTTCTTT. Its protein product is CSAGDLGKNTEAFF.

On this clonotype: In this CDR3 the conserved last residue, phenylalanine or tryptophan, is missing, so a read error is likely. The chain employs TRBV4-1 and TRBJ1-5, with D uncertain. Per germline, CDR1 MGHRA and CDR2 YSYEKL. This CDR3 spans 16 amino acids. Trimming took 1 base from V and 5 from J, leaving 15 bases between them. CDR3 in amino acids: CASSQVYGAPDQPQHL. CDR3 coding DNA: TGCGCCAGCAGCCAAGTTTACGGAGCCCCTGATCAGCCCCAGCATCTT.

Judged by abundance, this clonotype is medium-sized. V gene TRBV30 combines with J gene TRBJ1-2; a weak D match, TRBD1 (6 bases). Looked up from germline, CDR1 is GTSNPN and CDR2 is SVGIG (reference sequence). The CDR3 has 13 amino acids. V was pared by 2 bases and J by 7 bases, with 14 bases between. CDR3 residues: CAWSMGGSAGYTF. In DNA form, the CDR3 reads TGTGCCTGGAGTATGGGGGGCTCGGCTGGCTACACCTTC.

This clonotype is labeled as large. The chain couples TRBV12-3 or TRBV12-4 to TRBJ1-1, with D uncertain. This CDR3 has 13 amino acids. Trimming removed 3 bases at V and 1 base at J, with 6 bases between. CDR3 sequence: CASSFGENTEAFF. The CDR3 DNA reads TGTGCCAGCAGTTTCGGGGAGAACACTGAAGCTTTCTTT.

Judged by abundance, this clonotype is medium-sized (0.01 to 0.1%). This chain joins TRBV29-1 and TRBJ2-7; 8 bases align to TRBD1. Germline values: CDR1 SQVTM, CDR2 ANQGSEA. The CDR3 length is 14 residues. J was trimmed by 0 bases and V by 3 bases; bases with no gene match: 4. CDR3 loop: CSVDQGANSYEQYF. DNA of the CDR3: TGCAGCGTTGATCAGGGGGCAAACTCCTACGAGCAGTACTTC.